Below, one T cell receptor beta chain is given with its context. Germline assignment: CDR1 MNHEY and CDR2 SVGAGI. The CDR3 length is 13 residues. Trimming cost V 5 bases and J 4 bases; bases outside gene matches: 3. Original methodology: Cell counts per sample came from amplifying reference gene primers. This table comes from immunoSEQ multiplex PCR, and its TCRdb copy is limited to in-frame clones, with some not included. Clone size and V and J calls were adopted from that table, with D and trimming inferred from the DNA. The data hold over 200,000 clones, with approximately 90% observed a single time. This entry belongs to a study of blood T cell repertoires in COVID-19.

V is TRBV6-5 and J is TRBJ1-2; 8 bases align to TRBD1. The sequence was collected from a man aged 30 to 45 with COVID-19, enrolled during active disease. The sequenced sample was peripheral blood. CDR3 protein: CASSPGGLYGYTF. The DNA of the CDR3 is TGTGCCAGCAGTCCAGGGGGCCTCTATGGCTACACCTTC.